The 12 T cell receptor beta chains reported below all come from one sample, sequenced in a study of graft-versus-host responses after intestinal transplantation. For these receptors, no antigen is known. The repertoire was sequenced with immunoSEQ multiplex PCR; TCRdb's copy has only in-frame clones and lacks some. The table includes about 70,000 clones, around 95% detected once. The sample was unstimulated CD8+ T cells sorted from spleen or lymph node cells, taken before intestinal transplant. Receptors were obtained from a human donor who received an intestinal transplant.

J is TRBJ2-1 and V is TRBV4-1, with 11 bases fitting TRBD2. J gave up 8 bases and V 1 base, and 7 bases lay outside the gene matches. From germline, CDR1 is MGHRA and CDR2 YSYEKL. The CDR3 is 16 residues long. The CDR3 sequence: CASSQGAGTSGDEQFF. The CDR3 DNA is TGCGCCAGCAGCCAAGGGGCCGGGACTAGCGGCGATGAGCAGTTCTTC.

This chain connects TRBV27 to TRBJ2-7; the match to TRBD2 covers 10 bases. Trimming took 0 bases from V and 1 from J; bases not matched to a gene: 9. The CDR3 is 18 residues long. Germline CDR1 and CDR2: MNHEY and SMNVEV (reference sequence). CDR3 nucleotides: TGTGCCAGCAGTTTATCAGTGGGGCTAGCGGGAGTTTCCTACGAGCAGTACTTC. This encodes CASSLSVGLAGVSYEQYF.

The chain employs TRBV7-2 and TRBJ2-5, with D tentatively TRBD2 (5 bases). The J call may not be correct, given that the DNA end is closer to TRBJ2-7. CDR1 is SGHTA and CDR2 is FQGNSA in the germline V gene. The CDR3 covers 16 residues. DNA for the CDR3: TGTGCCAGCAGCTTATACGCGGGCTTAAGCTCCTACGAGCAGTACTTC. Translation: CASSLYAGLSSYEQYF.

The CDR3 protein is CASSSGERGAWTEAFF. CDR3 bases: TGTGCCAGCAGCTCGGGGGAAAGGGGAGCGTGGACTGAAGCTTTCTTT. J is TRBJ1-1 and V is TRBV7-9, with D possibly TRBD1 on 5 matching bases. Between the trimmed V and J ends, which lost 4 bases and 5 bases, there was a span of 20 bases. Germline lookup yields CDR1 SEHNR and CDR2 FQNEAQ (reference sequence). The CDR3 runs 16 residues.

The V call is TRBV7-9, the J call TRBJ2-1; D is perhaps TRBD1 or TRBD2 (7 bases each). CDR3 size: 16 residues. The V gene's germline CDR1 is SEHNR and CDR2 FQNEAQ (reference sequence). The V end was cut by 0 bases, the J end by 5 bases, with 14 bases between. The CDR3 DNA is TGTGCCAGCAGCTTAGCGCAGGGGGGAGGGAACAATGAGCAGTTCTTC. The encoded protein is CASSLAQGGGNNEQFF.

The DNA of the CDR3 is TGTGCCAGCAGTGGGACAGAAGCAACCTACGAGCAGTACTTC. Translated: CASSGTEATYEQYF. This chain connects TRBV2 to TRBJ2-5; D possibly corresponds to TRBD1 (6 bases). The J call may be wrong; the DNA end is better matched by TRBJ2-7. Germline V gene sequence: CDR1 SNHLY, CDR2 FYNNEI. CDR3 length equals 14 residues.

The chain employs TRBV6-1 and TRBJ2-7; D could derive from TRBD1 or TRBD2 (5 bases each). Trimming removed 5 bases at V and 2 bases at J, with 13 bases between. The germline CDR1 and CDR2 sequences are MNHNS and SASEGT. This CDR3 is built from 14 residues. The CDR3 loop reads CASSYRGIAYEQYF. In DNA form, the CDR3 reads TGTGCCAGCAGTTATCGGGGCATCGCCTACGAGCAGTACTTC.

The rearrangement joins TRBV27 to TRBJ2-3; TRBD2 aligns across 8 bases. Germline CDR1 is MNHEY and CDR2 is SMNVEV (reference sequence). The ends lost 2 bases at V and 4 bases at J; junction bases unmatched: 2. CDR3 length: 14 amino acids. CDR3 residues: CASSLRREADTQYF. The CDR3, as DNA: TGTGCCAGCAGTTTACGGCGGGAGGCAGATACGCAGTATTTT.

The genes are TRBV9 and TRBJ1-3; possible D gene TRBD1, 6 bases. The CDR3 extends over 14 amino acids. Trimming took 6 bases from V and 8 from J, leaving 18 bases between them. The germline V gene encodes CDR1 SGDLS and CDR2 YYNGEE. CDR3 sequence: CASNRGQGLHTIYF. CDR3 nucleotide sequence: TGTGCCAGCAATCGTGGTCAGGGGTTACACACCATATATTTT.

Turning to this clone: One end of the junction does not line up with germline, which may come from a read error. This chain uses TRBV25-1 with TRBJ1-6; D is possibly TRBD1 (5 bases). The CDR3 loop spans 14 amino acids. From germline, CDR1 is MGHDK and CDR2 SYGVNS. For the CDR3, the DNA is TGTGCCTGCAGTGACAGATGGAATAATTCACCCCTCCACTTT. Protein: CACSDRWNNSPLHF.

The gene calls are TRBV29-1 and TRBJ1-1, with D tentatively TRBD1 (6 bases). Germline V gene lookup returns CDR1 SQVTM and CDR2 ANQGSEA. This CDR3 comprises 15 residues. V lost 3 bases, J lost 0 bases, and 14 bases lay in between. CDR3 sequence reads: CSVEEGVKMNTEAFF. The CDR3 bases are TGCAGCGTTGAGGAGGGGGTGAAAATGAACACTGAAGCTTTCTTT.

The rearrangement joins TRBV11-2 to TRBJ2-7; D is uncertain. With 2 bases removed from V and 3 bases from J, the gap between germline ends came to 17 bases. The CDR3 has 16 amino acids. CDR1 is SGHAT, CDR2 FQNNGV, per germline. The CDR3 nucleotides read TGTGCCAGCAGCTTATTTCCCCCCGATCATAACTACGAGCAGTACTTC. As protein: CASSLFPPDHNYEQYF.